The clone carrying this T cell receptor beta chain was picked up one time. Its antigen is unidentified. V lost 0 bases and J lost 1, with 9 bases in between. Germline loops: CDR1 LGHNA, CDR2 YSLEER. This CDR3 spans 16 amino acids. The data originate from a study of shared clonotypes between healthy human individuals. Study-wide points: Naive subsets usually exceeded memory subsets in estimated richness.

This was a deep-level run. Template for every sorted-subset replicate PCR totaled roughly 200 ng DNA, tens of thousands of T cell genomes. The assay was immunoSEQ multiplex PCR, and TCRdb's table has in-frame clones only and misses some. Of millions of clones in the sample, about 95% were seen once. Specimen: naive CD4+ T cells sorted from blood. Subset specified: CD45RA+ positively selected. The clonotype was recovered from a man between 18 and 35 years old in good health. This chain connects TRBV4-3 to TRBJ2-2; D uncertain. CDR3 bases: TGCGCCAGCAGCCAAGAAGGTGGGCTGAACACCGGGGAGCTGTTTTTT. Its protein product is CASSQEGGLNTGELFF.